A selection of T cell receptor beta chains follows, all from one sample in a study of cytomegalovirus exposure and HLA in healthy donors. The assay was immunoSEQ multiplex PCR, and TCRdb's table has in-frame clones only and misses some. The top ten clones hold over 1.2% of a sample with about 160,000 clones, roughly three quarters of them seen once. Sample: PBMCs. The receptors were sampled from a man in his 60s in good health and CMV-seronegative. Both conserved end residues are part of each CDR3. D genes are given only for firm matches. A row's size may be missing; if present it is once, few, many or a size class.

>few|NA|TRBV5-6|TRBJ2-3
TGTGCCAGCAGCTGGGGGGACAGCACAGATACGCAGTATTTT
CASSWGDSTDTQYF
>NA|NA|TRBV19|TRBJ1-1
TGTGCCAGTAGTCCCCAAGGGGTTTCAGAAGCTTTCTTT
CASSPQGVSEAFF
>NA|TRBD1|TRBV11-2|TRBJ1-2
TGTGCCAGCAGCTTAGATAGTGGGACAGGGAGTGGAGCTAACTATGGCTACACCTTC
CASSLDSGTGSGANYGYTF
>few|TRBD2|TRBV27|TRBJ2-7
TGTGCCAGCAGTTTCCTAGCGGGAGGGTCCTACGAGCAGTACTTC
CASSFLAGGSYEQYF
>NA|NA|TRBV19|TRBJ1-5
TGTGCCAGTAGTATCATCGGGACATATAGCAATCAGCCCCAGCATTTT
CASSIIGTYSNQPQHF
>few|NA|TRBV9|TRBJ2-3
TGTGCCAGCAGCGGAGGTTGGAGGGCAGATACGCAGTATTTT
CASSGGWRADTQYF
>NA|TRBD2|TRBV2|TRBJ2-1
TGTGCCAGCAGTGAATGGGGGGGTGGGGAGTTCTTC
CASSEWGGGEFF
>NA|TRBD1|TRBV19|TRBJ1-2
TGTGCCACCACGGGGACAGTTTATGGCTACACCTTC
CATTGTVYGYTF
>once|TRBD2|TRBV5-1|TRBJ2-5
TGCGCCAGCAGCTTGGGGCTAGCGGGAGCTGAGACCCAGTACTTC
CASSLGLAGAETQYF
>NA|NA|TRBV6-1|TRBJ1-3
TGTGCCAGCAGCCTTGGGGCGTACTCTGGAAACACCATATATTTT
CASSLGAYSGNTIYF
>NA|TRBD2|TRBV4-1|TRBJ2-3
TGCGCCAGCAGCCAAAGGGCGGCCCTAGCGGGGGGCCTCACAGATACGCAGTATTTT
CASSQRAALAGGLTDTQYF
>NA|NA|TRBV18|TRBJ2-7
TGTGCCAGCTCACCTACTTCCGGACACCAACTGTACTCGCTCGAGCAGTACTTC
CASSPTSGHQLYSLEQYF
>NA|NA|TRBV7-2|TRBJ2-7
TGTGCCAGCAGCTTAGGAAGCGCCTACGAGCAGTACTTC
CASSLGSAYEQYF
>few|TRBD1|TRBV6-5|TRBJ1-2
TGTGCCAGCAGCTTATCCCGGGACAGTAACTATGGCTACACCTTC
CASSLSRDSNYGYTF
>NA|TRBD1|TRBV29-1|TRBJ1-1
TGCAGCGCCGGACAGGCGAACACTGAAGCTTTCTTT
CSAGQANTEAFF
>once|TRBD1|TRBV28|TRBJ1-5
TGTGCCAGCAGTTTAGGGGGGACAGTTTGGCAGCCCCAGCATTTT
CASSLGGTVWQPQHF
>NA|TRBD1|TRBV27|TRBJ1-6
TGTGCCAGCAGTTTCGACAGGGGGCCGGGTTCACCCCTCCACTTT
CASSFDRGPGSPLHF
>NA|NA|TRBV6-6|TRBJ1-2
TGTGCCAGCTGGCGGCGAAGTGGCTACACCTTC
CASWRRSGYTF
>few|TRBD2|TRBV5-1|TRBJ2-5
TGCGCCAGCAGCCCAGGTTCTAGCGGGGCACAAGAGACCCAGTACTTC
CASSPGSSGAQETQYF
>NA|TRBD1|TRBV6-1|TRBJ2-7
TGTGCCAGCAGTGAAGGGACGGACAGGGGGCTTGGGTACGAGCAGTACTTC
CASSEGTDRGLGYEQYF
>NA|TRBD2|TRBV5-1|TRBJ2-3
TGCGCCAGCAGCTCCCTAGCGGGGGCACGCACAGATACGCAGTATTTT
CASSSLAGARTDTQYF
>NA|NA|TRBV6-1|TRBJ1-2
TGTGCCGGGGAGACACCGGGGGGTGGCTACACCTTC
CAGETPGGGYTF
>NA|TRBD2|TRBV5-1|TRBJ2-7
TGCGCCAGCAGCTTAGGGACTAGCGGAATTCCCTACGAGCAGTACTTC
CASSLGTSGIPYEQYF
>NA|TRBD1|TRBV7-8|TRBJ2-5
TGTGCCAGCAGCCCACTGGGACAGTCACGGATAGAGACCCAGTACTTC
CASSPLGQSRIETQYF
>few|TRBD2|TRBV7-8|TRBJ2-3
TGTGCCAGCAGCTTTGCACTCTCTCTTAGCGGGAAGTCTACAGATACGCAGTATTTT
CASSFALSLSGKSTDTQYF
>NA|TRBD1|TRBV30|TRBJ1-2
TGTGCCTGGGCTAGACAGGGTGGAAATGGCTACACCTTC
CAWARQGGNGYTF
>NA|NA|TRBV10-1|TRBJ2-7
TGCGCCAGCAGTGAGCAGGGGTCCCTTACCTCTCCCTACGAGCAGTACTTC
CASSEQGSLTSPYEQYF
>NA|TRBD2|TRBV7-2|TRBJ2-7
TGTGCCAGCAGCCCAGGACTAGCGGGGTATCCCAGCGAGCAGTACTTC
CASSPGLAGYPSEQYF
>NA|TRBD2|TRBV29-1|TRBJ2-7
TGCAGCGTTCCCGGCGGGGGTTTTCTCGAGCAGTACTTC
CSVPGGGFLEQYF
>NA|TRBD1|TRBV28|TRBJ1-5
TGTGCCAGCAGTTCGGGACAGGATAATGTCCCCCAGCATTTT
CASSSGQDNVPQHF
>NA|NA|TRBV4-3|TRBJ1-1
TGCGCCAGCAGCCAAGGCAGCGGGAACACTGAAGCTTTCTTT
CASSQGSGNTEAFF
>NA|NA|TRBV19|TRBJ1-5
TGTGCCACCACTATCTTCGGGGGTTCCAATCAGCCCCAGCATTTT
CATTIFGGSNQPQHF
>NA|NA|TRBV2|TRBJ2-1
TGTGCCAGAAGGCTCTCGACAGGCAAGATACGAAACAATGAGCAGTTCTTC
CARRLSTGKIRNNEQFF
>NA|NA|TRBV7-2|TRBJ1-5
TGTGCCAGCAGCCCGGGGACAAGTAGCAATCAGCCCCAGCATTTT
CASSPGTSSNQPQHF
>NA|NA|TRBV6-6|TRBJ1-5
TGTGCCAGCAGCCCAGAATTTTTAAGCAATCAGCCCCAGCATTTT
CASSPEFLSNQPQHF
>NA|NA|TRBV9|TRBJ2-1
TGTGCCAGCAGCGTAGCTACGGGGTTTGCTACATACAATGAGCAGTTCTTC
CASSVATGFATYNEQFF
>once|NA|TRBV6-5|TRBJ1-2
TGTGCCAGCAGCTTCGTTCAGGGAAACTATGGCTACACCTTC
CASSFVQGNYGYTF
>NA|TRBD2|TRBV7-6|TRBJ2-5
TGTGCCAGCAGTCGTCTAGCGGGAGGACCTACCGTCGAGACCCAGTACTTC
CASSRLAGGPTVETQYF
>NA|TRBD2|TRBV30|TRBJ2-3
TGTGCCTGGAACGGGGGGACTAGCGGGAAGGGCCTCAGGACAGATACGCAGTATTTT
CAWNGGTSGKGLRTDTQYF
>NA|TRBD2|TRBV29-1|TRBJ2-1
TGCAGCGTTCCCGAAGCAACTAGCGGGGACAATGAGCAGTTCTTC
CSVPEATSGDNEQFF
>few|NA|TRBV2|TRBJ2-5
TGTGCCAGCAGTGGAGGTTATCAAGAGACCCAGTACTTC
CASSGGYQETQYF
>NA|TRBD1|TRBV4-2|TRBJ1-4
TGTGCCAGCAGCCAAAGGACAGGGGACGGTGGTGAAAAACTGTTTTTT
CASSQRTGDGGEKLFF
>few|NA|TRBV10-3|TRBJ1-1
TGTGCCATCAGCTCACAGGGGAACACTGAAGCTTTCTTT
CAISSQGNTEAFF